The 7 T cell receptor beta chains in this list originate from one sample, sequenced in a study of shared clonotypes between healthy human individuals. CD45RO-negative, CCR7-positively selected cells formed the naive CD8 fraction, excluding terminally differentiated effector memory CD45RA+ cells. The protocol was immunoSEQ multiplex PCR, while the TCRdb copy is restricted to in-frame clones and leaves out a portion. The table has 630,000 or so clones, 95% to 98% seen once. Sequencing was performed on naive CD8+ T cells sorted from blood. These receptor sequences come from a man aged 25-45 years in good health.

The chain employs TRBV6-6 and TRBJ2-2, with 11 nucleotides matching TRBD2. There are 16 residues in the CDR3. Unmatched junction bases numbered 5, after V lost 4 bases and J lost 4 bases. Germline V gene lookup returns CDR1 MNHNY and CDR2 SVGAGI (reference sequence). For the CDR3, the DNA is TGTGCCAGCAGTTTGCTAGCGGGAGGACTCACCGGGGAGCTGTTTTTT. Protein: CASSLLAGGLTGELFF.

This chain uses TRBV29-1 with TRBJ2-7, with D hard to call. Per the germline V gene, CDR1 is SQVTM and CDR2 is ANQGSEA. The CDR3 is made up of 13 amino acids. Trimming took off 2 bases at V and 4 bases at J, with 12 bases between the two ends. CDR3 amino acids: CSVELPALYEQYF. The CDR3 region has the DNA TGCAGCGTTGAATTGCCAGCTTTGTACGAGCAGTACTTC.

As regards this clone: This sample also contains other DNA sequences that code for the same CDR3. The CDR3 bases are TGTGCCAGCAGTCCCGGATCAACTAATGAAAAACTGTTTTTT. Amino acids: CASSPGSTNEKLFF. The J gene is TRBJ1-4, the V gene TRBV9; no firm D call. CDR1 SGDLS and CDR2 YYNGEE come from the germline V gene. The CDR3 is 14 amino acids. V was clipped by 5 bases and J by 0 bases, with 8 bases between them.

The CDR3 loop is CASSLEGPTEAFF. The DNA for the CDR3 is TGTGCCAGCAGCTTAGAGGGTCCCACTGAAGCTTTCTTT. The chain carries TRBV7-9 and TRBJ1-1; no firm D call. CDR3 size: 13 residues. Germline assignment: CDR1 SEHNR and CDR2 FQNEAQ (reference sequence). The germline V and J ends were trimmed by 1 base and 4 bases, with 7 bases remaining between them.

The chain employs TRBV5-6 and TRBJ2-1, with 7 bases that match TRBD2. This CDR3 is 14 amino acids long. Per the germline V gene, CDR1 is SGHDT and CDR2 is YYEEEE. V lost 2 bases to trimming and J lost 2 bases; unmatched junction nucleotides: 1. CDR3 nucleotide sequence: TGTGCCAGCAGCTTCAGCGGGACCTACAATGAGCAGTTCTTC. This sequence encodes CASSFSGTYNEQFF.

The chain carries TRBV5-1 and TRBJ2-7, with a weak D call TRBD1 (6 bases). Trimming took 5 bases from V and 2 from J, leaving 11 bases between them. CDR1 and CDR2 (germline): SGHRS, YFSETQ. The CDR3 spans 13 residues. The CDR3 region has the DNA TGCGCCAGCAGTTCCGGGACACCCTACGAGCAGTACTTC. Its protein product is CASSSGTPYEQYF.

The chain has TRBV7-9 and TRBJ1-1; D unclear. CDR3 length: 16 amino acids. V lost 2 bases to trimming and J lost 7 bases, with 20 bases between them. CDR1 SEHNR and CDR2 FQNEAQ come from the germline V gene (reference sequence). Here the CDR3 DNA reads TGTGCCAGCAGCTTACCCTGGGATGAGCGGGCCCGTGAAGCTTTCTTT. It specifies CASSLPWDERAREAFF. Full variable domain (outside the CDR3, taken from reference TRBV7-9 and TRBJ1-1): DTGVSQNPRHKITKRGQNVTFRCDPISEHNRLYWYRQTLGQGPEFLTYFQNEAQLEKSRLLSDRFSAERPKGSFSTLEIQRTEQGDSAMYLCASSLPWDERAREAFFGQGTRLTVV.